The 3 T cell receptor beta chains below were found in one sample sequenced in a study of blood T cell repertoires in COVID-19. Only in-frame clones appear in the TCRdb table, and some are missing; sequencing was by immunoSEQ multiplex PCR. Of just under 150,000 clones listed, 85% are singletons. Material for sequencing was peripheral blood. These receptor sequences come from a human donor with acute or convalescent COVID-19. The donor label of this sample is uncertain.

The chain combines TRBV7-2 with TRBJ2-1, with D possibly matching TRBD2 (6 bases). The CDR3 has 16 amino acids. The germline CDR1 and CDR2 sequences are SGHTA and FQGNSA. V was pared by 3 bases and J by 6 bases, with 18 bases between. The CDR3 protein is CASSFSDQPRGNEQFF. For the CDR3, the DNA is TGTGCCAGCAGCTTTTCGGACCAACCGCGGGGCAATGAGCAGTTCTTC.

This clone was picked up a small number of times. The gene calls are TRBV5-6 and TRBJ1-2; D possibly corresponds to TRBD1 (5 bases). Trimming pared 2 bases from V and 4 bases from J, leaving 9 bases between. Germline V gene lookup returns CDR1 SGHDT and CDR2 YYEEEE. The CDR3 length is 13 residues. Here the CDR3 reads CASSFRRAYGYTF. CDR3 sequence (DNA): TGTGCCAGCAGCTTTCGCAGGGCCTATGGCTACACCTTC.

This clone has only a few counts. V and J are TRBV4-1 and TRBJ1-5; 8 bases match TRBD1. Germline CDR1 and CDR2: MGHRA and YSYEKL. V shed 0 bases, J shed 3 bases, and the junction held 4 bases outside the gene matches. The CDR3 has 16 residues. CDR3 nucleotide sequence: TGCGCCAGCAGCCAAGATAGGACAGGGAACAATCAGCCCCAGCATTTT. It encodes CASSQDRTGNNQPQHF.